Presented here are 18 T cell receptor beta chains from one specimen sequenced in a study of neurological immune-mediated disorders. TCRdb itself ran the 5' RACE reads through MiXCR, one entry per CDR3 protein. Of under 60,000 distinct CDR3 sequences in the sample, 5.8% were seen once. The sample taken for sequencing was CD4+ T cells from blood. The source of these receptors is a woman between 18 and 30 years old with multiple sclerosis.

At least ten counts were recorded for this clonotype. The V and J genes are TRBV5-6 and TRBJ2-7, with TRBD2 as a possible D gene (7 bases). Trimming shortened V by 0 bases and J by 3 bases, and 10 bases separated the two germline ends. CDR1 and CDR2 (germline): SGHDT, YYEEEE. The CDR3 loop spans 14 amino acids. The CDR3 DNA is TGTGCCAGCAGCTTGGCCGGGGGGCGCTACGAGCAGTACTTC. It codes for CASSLAGGRYEQYF.

At least ten counts were recorded for this clonotype. The gene calls are TRBV5-6 and TRBJ1-2; 7 bases align to TRBD1. Losses at the gene ends were 4 bases for V and 2 bases for J; bases not matched to a gene: 11. Germline assignment: CDR1 SGHDT and CDR2 YYEEEE. The CDR3 is 16 amino acids. The CDR3: CASSRTGDVLNYGYTF. CDR3 bases: TGTGCCAGCAGCCGGACAGGCGACGTCTTGAACTATGGCTACACCTTC.

This clonotype was counted many times. This rearrangement joins TRBV10-3 to TRBJ1-3; tentative D call: TRBD1 (5 bases). Per the germline V gene, CDR1 is ENHRY and CDR2 is SYGVKD. The CDR3 sequence is 14 residues long. V lost 10 bases and J 0 bases, leaving 13 bases between the germline ends. The CDR3 sequence is CANRGSSSGNTIYF. The CDR3 DNA sequence: TGTGCCAATCGGGGCTCTTCCTCTGGAAACACCATATATTTT.

This clonotype came up many times. V gene TRBV6-2 or TRBV6-3 combines with J gene TRBJ1-1; 11 nucleotides line up with TRBD1. This CDR3 contains 18 residues. V was clipped by 2 bases and J by 5 bases; unmatched bases: 13. Germline CDR1 and CDR2: MNHEY and SVGEGT. DNA for the CDR3: TGTGCCAGCAGTTACCGGACAGGGGGCATCGGACGGGGGACTGAAGCTTTCTTT. It translates to CASSYRTGGIGRGTEAFF.

This clonotype was recorded many times. The genes are TRBV20-1 and TRBJ2-4; a weak D match, TRBD2 (6 bases). The V gene lost 3 bases and the J gene lost 1 base, with 16 bases spanning the gap. CDR1 and CDR2 from the germline V gene are DFQATT and SNEGSKA (reference sequence). This CDR3 has 16 residues. CDR3 nucleotides: TGCAGTGCTAGTCCCCGAGTAGCGGCTGCCAAAAACATTCAGTACTTC. Its protein product is CSASPRVAAAKNIQYF.

This clonotype appeared many times. The V and J genes are TRBV12-3 or TRBV12-4 and TRBJ1-4; 7 nucleotides line up with TRBD1. The ends lost 6 bases at V and 7 bases at J; junction bases unmatched: 8. The length of the CDR3 is 14 residues. The CDR3 coding sequence is TGTGCCAGCAGACCCGGGACAGTTTCTGAAAAACTGTTTTTT. Translating gives CASRPGTVSEKLFF.

The chain links TRBV20-1 to TRBJ1-5; D is ambiguous. V lost 3 bases, J lost 5 bases, and 14 bases lay in between. Germline CDR1 and CDR2: DFQATT and SNEGSKA (reference sequence). CDR3 length equals 14 residues. The CDR3 sequence: CSASARNGDQPQHF. The DNA for the CDR3 is TGCAGTGCTAGTGCTAGGAATGGGGATCAGCCCCAGCATTTT.

This clonotype was picked up many times. This chain connects TRBV12-3 or TRBV12-4 to TRBJ2-7, with 13 positions matching TRBD2. With V trimmed by 5 bases and J by 4 bases, 8 bases remained unmatched. The CDR3 totals 16 residues. The CDR3 loop reads CASSPWTSGREYEQYV. Here the CDR3 DNA reads TGTGCCAGCAGTCCATGGACTAGCGGGAGAGAGTACGAGCAGTACGTC.

In its sample, this clonotype was seen many times. The rearrangement links TRBV5-1 to TRBJ2-5; D not resolved. V was cut by 0 bases and J by 5 bases, with 2 bases left in between. The CDR3 totals 11 residues. Per germline, CDR1 SGHRS and CDR2 YFSETQ. The CDR3 spells CASSLVETQYF. For the CDR3, the DNA is TGCGCCAGCAGCTTGGTGGAGACCCAGTACTTC. Full variable domain (outside the CDR3, taken from reference TRBV5-1 and TRBJ2-5): KAGVTQTPRYLIKTRGQQVTLSCSPISGHRSVSWYQQTPGQGLQFLFEYFSETQRNKGNFPGRFSGRQFSNSRSEMNVSTLELGDSALYLCASSLVETQYFGPGTRLLVL.

This clonotype appeared many times. The rearrangement uses TRBV7-2 and TRBJ2-1; 8 nucleotides agree with TRBD2. The junction had 6 bases not matched to a gene; V was cut back by 4 bases and J by 4 bases. Germline CDR1 and CDR2: SGHTA and FQGNSA. The CDR3 spans 15 residues. CDR3 protein: CASSSAGTRYNEQFF. The CDR3 DNA reads TGTGCCAGCAGCTCCGCCGGGACTAGATACAATGAGCAGTTCTTC.

This clonotype was counted between two and nine times. The chain combines TRBV19 with TRBJ1-1, with no clear D. Germline V lookup: CDR1 LNHDA, CDR2 SQIVND (reference sequence). The CDR3 totals 14 residues. The DNA of the CDR3 is TGTGCGACAAAGGGAGGGAGATTGAACACTGAAGCTTTCTTT. The encoded protein is CATKGGRLNTEAFF.

The table lists this clonotype with many counts. The rearrangement joins TRBV12-3 or TRBV12-4 to TRBJ2-2; 10 nucleotides match TRBD2. Germline trimming cut 3 bases from V and 5 bases from J; bases unmatched to any gene: 3. The CDR3 contains 15 residues. The CDR3 region has the DNA TGTGCCAGCAGTTTTCTTAGCGGGGGGACCGGGGAGCTGTTTTTT. It yields the protein CASSFLSGGTGELFF.

At least ten counts were recorded for this clonotype. CDR3 region: CSARDNLRLEAFF. The DNA of the CDR3 is TGCAGTGCTAGAGATAATCTCCGACTTGAAGCTTTCTTT. The V gene is TRBV20-1, the J gene TRBJ1-1; D is undetermined. Trimming cost V 0 bases and J 7 bases, with 12 bases left between them. Germline CDR1 and CDR2: DFQATT and SNEGSKA (reference sequence). The CDR3 runs 13 residues.

This clonotype was recorded at least ten times. This chain joins TRBV15 and TRBJ2-3; D unclear. The V and J ends lost 0 bases and 2 bases respectively, with 6 bases between them. Germline-derived CDR1 and CDR2 are LNHNV and YYDKDF (reference sequence). The CDR3 loop spans 14 amino acids. Here the CDR3 reads CATSRDFDTDTQYF. CDR3 nucleotides: TGTGCCACCAGCAGAGATTTCGACACAGATACGCAGTATTTT.

This clonotype turned up a few times. The V call is TRBV7-3, the J call TRBJ2-5; D not certain. The CDR3 consists of 14 residues. V was cut by 5 bases and J by 3 bases, with 13 bases left in between. From germline, CDR1 is SGHTA and CDR2 FQGTGA. The CDR3 DNA sequence: TGTGCCAGCAGCCCCGTCGGCGGCAAAGAGACCCAGTACTTC. This gives the protein CASSPVGGKETQYF.

This clonotype appeared once. The chain joins TRBV7-2 to TRBJ1-2, with D unresolved. V lost 1 base and J 6 bases, leaving 9 bases between the germline ends. Germline CDR1 and CDR2: SGHTA and FQGNSA. The CDR3 runs 13 residues. The CDR3 DNA reads TGTGCCAGCAGCTTAGGGCAGTATAATGGCTACACCTTC. This codes for CASSLGQYNGYTF.

This clonotype was counted at least ten times. V gene TRBV14 combines with J gene TRBJ2-7; D not certain. The V end lost 0 bases, the J end lost 6 bases, and 12 bases lay between the germline ends. Per germline, CDR1 SGHDN and CDR2 FVKESK. This CDR3 is 14 amino acids long. For the CDR3, the DNA is TGTGCCAGCAGCCAAGACTCTGGGGTTCGCGAGCAGTACGTC. Protein sequence: CASSQDSGVREQYV.

This clonotype was observed many times. In nucleotides, the CDR3 is TGTGCCAGCTCGGGCCGGGTTGCAGATACGCAGTATTTT. This gives the protein CASSGRVADTQYF. The rearrangement uses TRBV6-1 and TRBJ2-3, with D unresolved. This CDR3 comprises 13 residues. The germline gives CDR1 MNHNS, CDR2 SASEGT. V was cut by 8 bases and J by 4 bases, with 13 bases left in between.